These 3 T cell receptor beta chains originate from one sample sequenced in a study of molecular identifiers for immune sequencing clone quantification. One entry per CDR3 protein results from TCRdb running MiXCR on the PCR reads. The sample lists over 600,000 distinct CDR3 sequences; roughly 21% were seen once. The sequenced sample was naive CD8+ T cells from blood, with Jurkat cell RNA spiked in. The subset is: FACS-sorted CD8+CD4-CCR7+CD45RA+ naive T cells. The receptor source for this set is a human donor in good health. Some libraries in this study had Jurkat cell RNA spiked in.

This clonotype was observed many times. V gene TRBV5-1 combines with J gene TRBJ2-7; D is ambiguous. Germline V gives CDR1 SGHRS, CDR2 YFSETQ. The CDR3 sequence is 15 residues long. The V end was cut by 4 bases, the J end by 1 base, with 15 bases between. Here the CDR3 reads CASSAALGGSYEQYF. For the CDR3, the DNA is TGCGCCAGCAGCGCGGCTCTGGGTGGTTCCTACGAGCAGTACTTC.

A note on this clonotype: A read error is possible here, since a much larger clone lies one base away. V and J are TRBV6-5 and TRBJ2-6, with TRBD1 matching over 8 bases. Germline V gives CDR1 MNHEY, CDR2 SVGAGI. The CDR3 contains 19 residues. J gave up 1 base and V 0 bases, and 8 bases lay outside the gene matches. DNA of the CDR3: TGTGCCAGCAGTTACTCGAACCAGGACAGGGTATCTGGGGCCAACGTCCTGACTTTC. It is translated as CASSYSNQDRVSGANVLTF.

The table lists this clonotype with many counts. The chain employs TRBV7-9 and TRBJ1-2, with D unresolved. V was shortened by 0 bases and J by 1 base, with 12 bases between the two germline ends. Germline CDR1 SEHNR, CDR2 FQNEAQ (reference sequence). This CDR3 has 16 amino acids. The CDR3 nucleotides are TGTGCCAGCAGCTTAGCCCTCAGCACTCTTAACTATGGCTACACCTTC. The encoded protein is CASSLALSTLNYGYTF.